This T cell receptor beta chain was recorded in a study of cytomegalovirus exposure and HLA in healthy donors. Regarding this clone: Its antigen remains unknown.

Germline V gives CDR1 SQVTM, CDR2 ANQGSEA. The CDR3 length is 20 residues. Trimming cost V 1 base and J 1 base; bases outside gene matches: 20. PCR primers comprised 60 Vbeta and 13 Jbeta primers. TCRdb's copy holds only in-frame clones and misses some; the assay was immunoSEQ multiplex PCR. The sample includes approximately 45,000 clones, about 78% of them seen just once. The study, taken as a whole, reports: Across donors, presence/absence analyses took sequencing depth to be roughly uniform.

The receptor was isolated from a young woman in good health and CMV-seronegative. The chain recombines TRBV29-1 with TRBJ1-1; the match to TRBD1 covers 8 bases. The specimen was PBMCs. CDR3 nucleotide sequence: TGCAGCGTTGAAGTTGGGCAGGGGGCCCGGGTTGGGGGGAGGAACACTGAAGCTTTCTTT. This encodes CSVEVGQGARVGGRNTEAFF.